Each of the 10 T cell receptor beta chains below was sequenced from the same sample in a study of blood T cell repertoires in COVID-19. Sequenced by immunoSEQ multiplex PCR; TCRdb stores in-frame clones only, minus some. The sample has around 300,000 clones; about 90% are singletons. The sequenced material came from peripheral blood. The receptors were sampled from a woman in her thirties who had recovered from COVID-19.

Concerning this clone itself: Additional DNA sequences in this sample encode the identical CDR3. The rearrangement joins TRBV7-9 to TRBJ2-7, with D tentatively TRBD2 (6 bases). V was trimmed by 5 bases and J by 2 bases, leaving 10 bases between them. The CDR3 totals 13 residues. Germline V gene data show CDR1 as SEHNR and CDR2 as FQNEAQ (reference sequence). The CDR3 reads CASSPGLTYEQYF. The CDR3 region has the DNA TGTGCCAGCAGCCCGGGACTCACCTACGAGCAGTACTTC.

Written as DNA, the CDR3 is TGCGCCAGCAGCCAAGATGGACAGGGGGCCCAAGCCCCTCATCAGCCCCAGCATTTT. It encodes CASSQDGQGAQAPHQPQHF. The chain joins TRBV4-1 to TRBJ1-5, with 11 bases fitting TRBD1. In germline, CDR1 is MGHRA, CDR2 YSYEKL. The CDR3 has 19 amino acids. The junction had 12 bases not matched to a gene; V was cut back by 0 bases and J by 5 bases.

The J gene is TRBJ2-3, the V gene TRBV6-2 or TRBV6-3; TRBD2 might be the D (7 bases). The CDR3 has 14 residues. The V end lost 6 bases, the J end lost 8 bases, and 18 bases lay between the germline ends. CDR1 and CDR2 (germline): MNHEY, SVGEGT. The CDR3 is CASSQSRGGGTQYF. The CDR3 DNA is TGTGCCAGCAGCCAAAGTAGGGGGGGCGGTACGCAGTATTTT.

This clone was counted once. The V and J genes are TRBV11-2 and TRBJ1-4; D gene ambiguous. The CDR3 loop spans 15 amino acids. The germline V gene has CDR1 SGHAT and CDR2 FQNNGV. Deletions cut 0 bases from V and 11 bases from J, with 16 bases between. Written as DNA, the CDR3 is TGTGCCAGCAGCTTAGAACATGGAGGGTCAGCCAAACTGTTTTTT. It yields the protein CASSLEHGGSAKLFF.

The J gene is TRBJ2-7, the V gene TRBV5-5; D may be TRBD1 (5 bases). The CDR3 sequence is 16 residues long. Per the germline V gene, CDR1 is SGHKS and CDR2 is YYEKEE (reference sequence). The V gene lost 0 bases and the J gene lost 0 bases, with 13 bases spanning the gap. As DNA, the CDR3 is TGTGCCAGCAGCTTGGATGGGGCTCTTAGCTCCTACGAGCAGTACTTC. Protein: CASSLDGALSSYEQYF.

This chain uses TRBV7-2 with TRBJ2-1; 8 bases are shared with TRBD2. Germline V gene data show CDR1 as SGHTA and CDR2 as FQGNSA. CDR3 length: 14 residues. The trim removed 1 base at V and 5 bases at J, leaving 1 base unmatched. DNA of the CDR3: TGTGCCAGCAGCTTAGTACTAGCGGACAATGAGCAGTTCTTC. This encodes CASSLVLADNEQFF.

The chain employs TRBV2 and TRBJ1-6, with D possibly being TRBD1 (5 bases). Germline V gives CDR1 SNHLY, CDR2 FYNNEI. Trimming pared 3 bases from V and 6 bases from J, leaving 12 bases between. The CDR3 runs to 15 residues. The CDR3 protein is CASSDRGTPNSPLHF. The CDR3 DNA reads TGTGCCAGCAGTGATCGGGGGACCCCTAATTCACCCCTCCACTTT.

This rearrangement joins TRBV29-1 to TRBJ1-1, with a tentative D call TRBD1 (6 bases). The CDR3 runs to 13 residues. The V gene's germline CDR1 is SQVTM and CDR2 ANQGSEA. V shed 6 bases and J shed 1 base, with 12 bases lying between them. DNA of the CDR3: TGCAGCGTCCTCAGGGGTTCGAACACTGAAGCTTTCTTT. As protein: CSVLRGSNTEAFF.

The chain joins TRBV5-1 to TRBJ2-7, with 11 bases fitting TRBD2. The germline V gene has CDR1 SGHRS and CDR2 YFSETQ. The V and J ends lost 4 bases and 4 bases, in that order; junction bases with no gene match: 7. The CDR3 length is 15 residues. CDR3 bases: TGCGCCAGCAGCGGCACGACTAGCGGGATATACGAGCAGTACTTC. Amino acid sequence: CASSGTTSGIYEQYF.

The chain carries TRBV5-8 and TRBJ1-6; 8 nucleotides agree with TRBD1. Germline V gives CDR1 SGHTS, CDR2 YDEGEE. V trimming: 0 bases; J trimming: 5 bases; junction bases outside the gene matches: 1. The CDR3 loop spans 15 amino acids. The CDR3 nucleotides are TGTGCCAGCAGCTTGGACAGGGGGAATAATTCACCCCTCCACTTT. Protein: CASSLDRGNNSPLHF.